This entry concerns a single TCR beta chain. As yet, its antigen is unknown. These data come from a study of liver allograft versus peripheral blood T cells. Overall study: Repertoires of T cell receptors in transplanted livers were compared with recipients' peripheral blood repertoires. Study-wide results and limits: Reports indicated that T cell receptor repertoires inside liver allografts differed from those in peripheral blood.

In TCRdb, the reads were re-called with MiXCR into one record per CDR3 protein. The sample includes about 16,000 distinct CDR3 sequences, 20% to 25% of them seen just once. CDR1 MNHEY and CDR2 SVGAGI come from the germline V gene. Trimming shortened V by 6 bases and J by 2 bases, and 10 bases separated the two germline ends. This CDR3 spans 13 amino acids. The chain is built from TRBV6-5 and TRBJ2-5; D perhaps matches TRBD1 (5 bases). The receptor's source is a human patient who had a liver transplant. Some T cells may possibly be graft donor cells. The chain's CDR3 is CASRLTAQETQYF. As DNA, the CDR3 is TGTGCCAGCAGACTGACAGCGCAAGAGACCCAGTACTTC.